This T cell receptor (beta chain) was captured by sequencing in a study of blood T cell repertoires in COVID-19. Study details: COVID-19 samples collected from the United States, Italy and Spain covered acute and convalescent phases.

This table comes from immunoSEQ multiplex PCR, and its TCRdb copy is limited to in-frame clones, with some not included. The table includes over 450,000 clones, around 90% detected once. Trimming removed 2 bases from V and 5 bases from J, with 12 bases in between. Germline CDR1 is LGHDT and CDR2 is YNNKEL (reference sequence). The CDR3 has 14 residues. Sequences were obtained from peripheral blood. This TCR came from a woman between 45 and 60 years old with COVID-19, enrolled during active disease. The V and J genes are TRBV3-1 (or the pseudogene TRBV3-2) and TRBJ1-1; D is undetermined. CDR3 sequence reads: CASSQISSGTEAFF. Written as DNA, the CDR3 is TGTGCCAGCAGCCAAATCTCTAGCGGTACTGAAGCTTTCTTT.